This TCR beta chain emerged from a study of cytomegalovirus exposure and HLA in healthy donors. General study findings and limits: CMV serostatus alone was available as immune exposure information. Per a prior analysis, the majority of TCR beta V segments were productive roughly 87% or roughly 30% of the time. Using the classifier, cytomegalovirus status was reportedly diagnosed with high specificity and sensitivity.

This CDR3 is built from 12 residues. V was clipped by 11 bases and J by 5 bases, with 15 bases between them. Germline V lookup: CDR1 LNHDA, CDR2 SQIVND (reference sequence). Both 60 Vbeta primers and 13 Jbeta primers went into the PCR. Profiled with immunoSEQ multiplex PCR; TCRdb holds only in-frame clones, not every one. Of about 170,000 clones in the sample, 84% are singletons; the top ten hold roughly 5.2%. Note on this clone: Its antigen is still unknown.

This chain links TRBV19 with TRBJ1-1; possible D gene TRBD1, 5 bases. Sequenced input: PBMCs. This sequence originates from a girl aged 10 to 17 in good health and CMV-seropositive. The DNA for the CDR3 is TGTGCCTCACAGTATGGGGGGACTGAAGCTTTCTTT. Its translation is CASQYGGTEAFF.